The clone carrying this T cell receptor (beta chain) has more than one count but fewer than ten. The CDR3 has 17 amino acids. After removal of 4 bases from V and 0 bases from J, the junction contained 7 bases not matched to a gene. Germline V gene lookup returns CDR1 GTSNPN and CDR2 SVGIG (reference sequence). The sample comes from a study of blood T cell repertoires in COVID-19. As for the study in general: COVID-19 samples, acute and convalescent, were from the United States, Italy and Spain. T cells, B-cell-depleted T cells, or PBMCs supplied cDNA or gDNA.

Original analysis: Cell counts per sample came from amplifying reference gene primers. Clones were sequenced by immunoSEQ multiplex PCR, and TCRdb holds only the in-frame ones, with some missing. V and J calls and clone size are those listed in that table; D and trimming were worked out from the DNA. The sample includes about 220,000 clones, 83% of them seen just once. This clonotype was obtained from a woman aged 45-60 years with acute or convalescent COVID-19. The chain uses TRBV30 and TRBJ2-6; 9 positions agree with TRBD1. The sample taken for sequencing was peripheral blood. CDR3 in DNA: TGTGCCTGGACGAGGGACAGGGTGAGCTCTGGGGCCAACGTCCTGACTTTC. Its translation: CAWTRDRVSSGANVLTF.